These T cell receptor beta chains were read from a single sample in a study of T-cell reconstitution after alpha-beta-depleted transplantation in children. TCRdb re-derived calls from the PCR reads in MiXCR, one entry per CDR3 protein. The repertoire holds about 22,000 distinct CDR3 sequences, with about 11% as singletons. The sequenced sample was PBMCs from the stem cell graft donor, obtained from the stem cell graft. The source of these receptors is a human donor who donated a stem cell graft to a child with chronic granulomatous disease. The CDR3 runs from the conserved cysteine through the conserved F or W. The order of the fields is clone size, D gene, V gene, J gene, CDR3 protein, CDR3 DNA. A D gene is named only where the DNA matches it firmly. Where a row states a size, it is once, few, many or the class of an expanded clone; other rows omit it.

many	.	TRBV20-1	TRBJ2-7	CSASGLDSLYEQYF	TGCAGTGCGAGTGGGCTAGACTCTCTCTACGAGCAGTACTTC
many	TRBD1	TRBV12-3/TRBV12-4	TRBJ1-2	CASCPGQGYGYTF	TGTGCCAGCTGCCCGGGACAGGGGTATGGCTACACCTTC
medium-sized	.	TRBV18	TRBJ2-1	CASSPLPSNEQFF	TGTGCCAGCTCACCACTGCCCAGTAATGAGCAGTTCTTC
medium-sized	.	TRBV7-6	TRBJ1-1	CASSLGGGTEAFF	TGTGCCAGCAGTTTAGGGGGAGGCACTGAAGCTTTCTTT
many	.	TRBV12-3/TRBV12-4	TRBJ2-7	CASSMGLNYEQYF	TGTGCCAGCAGTATGGGACTCAACTACGAGCAGTACTTC
medium-sized	.	TRBV15	TRBJ1-4	CATSRGQGEEKLFF	TGTGCCACCAGCAGAGGGCAGGGCGAGGAAAAACTGTTTTTT
many	.	TRBV20-1	TRBJ2-7	CSASGSAPKSYEQYF	TGCAGTGCTAGCGGGAGTGCACCAAAATCCTACGAGCAGTACTTC
many	TRBD1	TRBV7-9	TRBJ1-1	CASSQTGSEAFF	TGTGCCAGCAGTCAGACAGGGTCTGAAGCTTTCTTT
few	.	TRBV7-9	TRBJ2-3	CASSLALEPTDTQYF	TGTGCCAGCAGCTTAGCGCTGGAACCCACAGATACGCAGTATTTT
many	.	TRBV28	TRBJ2-2	CASSPPTANTGELFF	TGTGCCAGCAGTCCCCCTACCGCGAACACCGGGGAGCTGTTTTTT
many	.	TRBV2	TRBJ2-2	CASIGNTGELFF	TGTGCCAGCATTGGGAACACCGGGGAGCTGTTTTTT
many	.	TRBV18	TRBJ2-5	CASSPRGDRETQYF	TGTGCCAGCTCACCACGAGGGGACCGAGAGACCCAGTACTTC
many	.	TRBV29-1	TRBJ1-1	CSVARNTEAFF	TGCAGCGTTGCAAGGAACACTGAAGCTTTCTTT
many	.	TRBV7-9	TRBJ2-5	CASSLEDQRTQYF	TGTGCCAGCAGCTTAGAGGACCAAAGGACCCAGTACTTC
many	.	TRBV20-1	TRBJ2-5	CSAQGFGGFFETQYF	TGCAGTGCCCAGGGGTTCGGGGGGTTCTTTGAGACCCAGTACTTC
few	.	TRBV7-9	TRBJ2-2	CASSSGSHTGELFF	TGTGCCAGCAGCTCCGGGTCCCACACCGGGGAGCTGTTTTTT
many	.	TRBV15	TRBJ1-3	CATSRVRGNSGNTIYF	TGTGCCACCAGCAGAGTACGGGGAAACTCTGGAAACACCATATATTTT
many	.	TRBV10-2	TRBJ2-7	CASSDGDEQYF	TGCGCCAGCAGTGATGGGGACGAGCAGTACTTC
.	.	TRBV2	TRBJ2-2	CASSGATGELFF	TGTGCCAGCAGTGGAGCCACCGGGGAGCTGTTTTTT
.	TRBD2	TRBV7-6	TRBJ2-2	CASSFRREVSGELFF	TGTGCCAGCAGTTTTAGGCGGGAGGTGTCCGGGGAGCTGTTTTTT
many	.	TRBV20-1	TRBJ1-3	CSATGAGNTIYF	TGCAGTGCTACAGGGGCTGGAAACACCATATATTTT
many	.	TRBV5-6	TRBJ2-5	CASSLEGYQETQYF	TGTGCCAGCAGCTTGGAGGGATATCAAGAGACCCAGTACTTC
many	.	TRBV29-1	TRBJ1-4	CSVETDEKLFF	TGCAGCGTTGAGACAGATGAAAAACTGTTTTTT
many	.	TRBV5-5	TRBJ1-5	CASSYQWDQPQHF	TGTGCCAGCAGCTATCAATGGGATCAGCCCCAGCATTTT
many	TRBD2	TRBV20-1	TRBJ2-3	CSARIWEGETNTDTQYF	TGCAGTGCTAGAATTTGGGAGGGAGAGACGAACACAGATACGCAGTATTTT
many	.	TRBV7-2	TRBJ1-5	CASSLIGGDQPQHF	TGTGCCAGCAGCTTAATAGGGGGAGATCAGCCCCAGCATTTT
many	TRBD2	TRBV27	TRBJ2-2	CASSPLAGYTGELFF	TGTGCCAGCAGCCCTCTAGCGGGATACACCGGGGAGCTGTTTTTT
many	.	TRBV7-2	TRBJ2-7	CASSLEAAPEQYF	TGTGCCAGCAGCTTAGAAGCGGCCCCGGAGCAGTACTTC
many	TRBD1	TRBV20-1	TRBJ1-2	CSAAQTGTGAANYGYTF	TGCAGTGCAGCCCAAACCGGGACAGGGGCAGCTAACTATGGCTACACCTTC
.	.	TRBV11-2	TRBJ2-1	CASSLYGTLEQFF	TGTGCCAGCAGCTTATACGGGACACTAGAGCAGTTCTTC
many	.	TRBV28	TRBJ2-1	CASRPLSENSYNEQFF	TGTGCCAGCAGACCCCTCTCCGAGAACTCCTACAATGAGCAGTTCTTC
many	.	TRBV6-1	TRBJ1-6	CASSPDSRYNSPLHF	TGTGCCAGCAGCCCCGACAGCCGCTATAATTCACCCCTCCACTTT
.	.	TRBV20-1	TRBJ2-3	CSFFDFGGLTDTQYF	TGCTCCTTCTTCGATTTTGGGGGCCTCACAGATACGCAGTATTTT
many	.	TRBV12-3/TRBV12-4	TRBJ1-2	CASSLSNHDRGYTF	TGTGCCAGCAGTTTAAGTAACCATGACAGAGGCTACACCTTC
many	.	TRBV15	TRBJ2-1	CATSRGENEQFF	TGTGCCACCAGCAGGGGTGAGAATGAGCAGTTCTTC
many	.	TRBV7-8	TRBJ1-2	CASSFGTRTVGYTF	TGTGCCAGCAGCTTCGGGACACGGACGGTAGGCTACACCTTC
many	.	TRBV12-3/TRBV12-4	TRBJ2-6	CASSSGSSGANVLTF	TGTGCCAGCAGTTCGGGGAGCTCTGGGGCCAACGTCCTGACTTTC
many	TRBD2	TRBV28	TRBJ2-5	CAIAGGPPTQYF	TGTGCCATAGCGGGAGGGCCGCCGACCCAGTACTTC
many	.	TRBV7-3	TRBJ2-2	CASSLQGDTGELFF	TGTGCCAGCAGCTTGCAGGGCGACACCGGGGAGCTGTTTTTT
many	.	TRBV6-5	TRBJ1-1	CASSPWALNTEAFF	TGTGCCAGCAGCCCTTGGGCCTTGAACACTGAAGCTTTCTTT
.	.	TRBV25-1	TRBJ1-1	CASSESTGTHF	TGTGCCAGCAGTGAATCAACAGGGACGCACTTT
many	TRBD2	TRBV5-1	TRBJ2-1	CASSSGTSGGIAYNEQFF	TGCGCCAGCAGCTCGGGGACTAGCGGGGGAATTGCTTACAATGAGCAGTTCTTC
medium-sized	.	TRBV5-1	TRBJ1-1	CASSPGHLLTEAFF	TGCGCCAGCAGCCCGGGACACCTATTAACTGAAGCTTTCTTT
many	.	TRBV5-1	TRBJ1-4	CASSPGRRATNEKLFF	TGCGCCAGCAGCCCCGGGAGAAGGGCAACTAATGAAAAACTGTTTTTT
many	TRBD2	TRBV29-1	TRBJ2-5	CSVVRLAGARETQYF	TGCAGCGTTGTTCGACTAGCGGGAGCCCGAGAGACCCAGTACTTC
many	.	TRBV5-4	TRBJ1-1	CASSSPKTEAFF	TGTGCCAGCAGCTCCCCTAAGACTGAAGCTTTCTTT
many	.	TRBV15	TRBJ2-7	CATSRDLVREQYF	TGTGCCACCAGCAGAGATCTTGTACGCGAGCAGTACTTC
many	.	TRBV11-1	TRBJ2-7	CASSLGFGPRYEQYF	TGTGCCAGCAGCTTAGGGTTTGGACCCCGATACGAGCAGTACTTC
many	.	TRBV13	TRBJ1-5	CASSLGNQPQHF	TGTGCCAGCAGCTTAGGAAACCAGCCCCAGCATTTT
few	TRBD2	TRBV5-1	TRBJ2-2	CASSLLSTSENTGELFF	TGCGCCAGCAGCCTCCTCTCGACTAGCGAGAACACCGGGGAGCTGTTTTTT
many	.	TRBV7-9	TRBJ2-4	CASSPRRGDKNIQYF	TGTGCCAGCAGTCCGCGGAGGGGGGACAAAAACATTCAGTACTTC
many	TRBD2	TRBV6-2/TRBV6-3	TRBJ2-3	CASRYESGGPSTDTQYF	TGTGCCAGCCGATATGAAAGCGGGGGACCTAGCACAGATACGCAGTATTTT
many	TRBD2	TRBV7-3	TRBJ2-1	CASSETSGGANEQFF	TGTGCCAGCAGCGAGACTAGCGGGGGGGCCAATGAGCAGTTCTTC
many	TRBD2	TRBV20-1	TRBJ2-3	CSARASGLASSTDTQYF	TGCAGTGCTAGAGCCTCGGGACTAGCGAGCAGCACAGATACGCAGTATTTT
many	.	TRBV28	TRBJ2-7	CATKNGGLEQYF	TGTGCCACCAAGAACGGGGGGCTCGAGCAGTACTTC